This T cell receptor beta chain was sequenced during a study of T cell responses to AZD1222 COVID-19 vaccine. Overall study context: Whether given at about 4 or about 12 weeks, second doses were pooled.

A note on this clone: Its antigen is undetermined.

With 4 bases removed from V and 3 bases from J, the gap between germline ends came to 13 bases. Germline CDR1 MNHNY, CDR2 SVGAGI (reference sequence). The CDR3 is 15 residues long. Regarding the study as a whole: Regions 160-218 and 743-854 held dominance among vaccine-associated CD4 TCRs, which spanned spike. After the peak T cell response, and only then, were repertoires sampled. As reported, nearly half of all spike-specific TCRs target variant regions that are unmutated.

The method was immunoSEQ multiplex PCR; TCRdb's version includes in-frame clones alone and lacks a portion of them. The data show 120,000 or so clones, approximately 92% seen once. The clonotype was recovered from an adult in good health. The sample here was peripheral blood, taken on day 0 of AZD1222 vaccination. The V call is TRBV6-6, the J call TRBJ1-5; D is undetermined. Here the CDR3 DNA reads TGTGCCAGCAGTTTGTTGGACGTTGCCAATCAGCCCCAGCATTTT. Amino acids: CASSLLDVANQPQHF.